Below, 13 T cell receptor beta chains from the same sample are listed, as sequenced in a study of blood T cell repertoires in COVID-19. The method was immunoSEQ multiplex PCR; TCRdb's version includes in-frame clones alone and lacks a portion of them. The sample has 70,000 to 80,000 clones; approximately 90% are singletons. Sequenced input: peripheral blood. The receptors come from a human donor in a cohort sampled during active COVID-19.

The chain combines TRBV6-4 with TRBJ1-1; 9 bases align to TRBD1. The V segment lost 8 bases and the J segment 3 bases; nucleotides outside the gene matches: 4. The germline V gene has CDR1 MRHNA and CDR2 SNTAGT. The CDR3 spans 13 residues. In DNA form, the CDR3 reads TGTGCCAGCGGAGACAGGGGGGACACTGAAGCTTTCTTT. Its translation: CASGDRGDTEAFF.

This clone was observed a handful of times. The chain couples TRBV6-2 or TRBV6-3 to TRBJ2-7; D is unclear. From germline, CDR1 is MNHEY and CDR2 SVGEGT. The CDR3 contains 14 residues. V was cut by 2 bases and J by 0 bases, with 8 bases left in between. CDR3 in DNA: TGTGCCAGCAGTTACCGGTCAACCTCCTACGAGCAGTACTTC. Translation gives CASSYRSTSYEQYF.

This clone was observed once. This sequence joins TRBV6-5 and TRBJ2-3, with 7 nucleotides matching TRBD2. Germline CDR1 MNHEY, CDR2 SVGAGI. The CDR3 consists of 15 residues. V lost 3 bases to trimming and J lost 4 bases; unmatched junction nucleotides: 7. This chain's CDR3 is CASSYLGGSSDTQYF. CDR3 coding DNA: TGTGCCAGCAGTTATCTGGGGGGGTCCTCAGATACGCAGTATTTT.

The rearrangement links TRBV7-8 to TRBJ1-3; D remains unclear. Trimming took off 0 bases at V and 8 bases at J, with 8 bases between the two ends. The CDR3 consists of 13 residues. The V gene's germline CDR1 is SGHVS and CDR2 FQNEAQ. The CDR3 here is CASSLAREYTIYF. Written as DNA, the CDR3 is TGTGCCAGCAGCTTAGCGCGCGAGTACACCATATATTTT. Based on the CDR3 plus reference TRBV7-8 and TRBJ1-3, the full variable domain is GAGVSQSPRYKVAKRGQDVALRCDPISGHVSLFWYQQALGQGPEFLTYFQNEAQLDKSGLPSDRFFAERPEGSVSTLKIQRTQQEDSAVYLCASSLAREYTIYFGEGSWLTVV.

This chain uses TRBV7-2 with TRBJ2-5, with D perhaps TRBD2 (5 bases). The CDR3 sequence is 14 residues long. V was pared by 1 base and J by 3 bases, with 9 bases between. Germline lookup yields CDR1 SGHTA and CDR2 FQGNSA. CDR3 DNA sequence: TGTGCCAGCAGCTTAGAACGGGGAGAAGAGACCCAGTACTTC. It specifies CASSLERGEETQYF.

The chain joins TRBV4-3 to TRBJ1-2; 8 positions agree with TRBD1. J gave up 4 bases and V 0 bases, and 7 bases lay outside the gene matches. This CDR3 is 16 amino acids long. CDR1 and CDR2 from the germline V gene are LGHNA and YSLEER. The CDR3 loop is CASSQEAQGAGYGYTF. Written as DNA, the CDR3 is TGCGCCAGCAGCCAAGAGGCGCAGGGGGCAGGCTATGGCTACACCTTC.

The genes are TRBV15 and TRBJ2-7; perhaps TRBD1 as D (5 bases). This CDR3 has 15 residues. The V end lost 0 bases, the J end lost 0 bases, and 9 bases lay between the germline ends. Germline-derived CDR1 and CDR2 are LNHNV and YYDKDF (reference sequence). CDR3 coding DNA: TGTGCCACCAGCAGAGAAACAGGACCCTCCTACGAGCAGTACTTC. Translating gives CATSRETGPSYEQYF.

Here the CDR3 reads CSASTGGPYEQYF. The CDR3 DNA reads as TGCAGTGCTAGTACGGGCGGGCCCTACGAGCAGTACTTC. The chain carries TRBV20-1 and TRBJ2-7; D may be TRBD2 (5 bases). The CDR3 extends over 13 amino acids. The germline CDR1 and CDR2 sequences are DFQATT and SNEGSKA (reference sequence). Deletions cut 3 bases from V and 2 bases from J, with 11 bases between.

This clone was seen only once. The chain employs TRBV4-3 and TRBJ2-1; the match to TRBD1 covers 7 bases. The CDR3 totals 18 residues. V gave up 4 bases and J gave up 5 bases; unmatched junction bases: 17. The germline V gene has CDR1 LGHNA and CDR2 YSLEER. CDR3 DNA: TGCGCCAGCAGCCCAGAAGGACCTTCGGGACAGCGAAACAATGAGCAGTTCTTC. It translates to CASSPEGPSGQRNNEQFF.

The genes are TRBV5-1 and TRBJ1-2, with D hard to call. The V gene's germline CDR1 is SGHRS and CDR2 YFSETQ. This CDR3 has 12 amino acids. The V end was cut by 4 bases, the J end by 8 bases, with 12 bases between. This CDR3 is CASSGKQYGYTF. The CDR3 DNA reads as TGCGCCAGCAGCGGAAAACAGTACGGCTACACCTTC.

The V call is TRBV7-2, the J call TRBJ1-1, with D unclear. This CDR3 is 13 amino acids long. CDR1 is SGHTA and CDR2 is FQGNSA in the germline V gene. V gave up 8 bases and J gave up 0 bases, with 10 bases separating them. In DNA, the CDR3 is TGTGCCAGCGCGCAACGGGTGAACACTGAAGCTTTCTTT. Its protein product is CASAQRVNTEAFF.

The chain couples TRBV5-1 to TRBJ1-1; D is undetermined. Trimming left V 4 bases short and J 3 bases short, with 16 bases between. The CDR3 is 15 amino acids. Germline CDR1 SGHRS, CDR2 YFSETQ. CDR3 nucleotide sequence: TGCGCCAGCAGCCCGGGATTGTATAGGGACACTGAAGCTTTCTTT. Amino acids: CASSPGLYRDTEAFF. Combining the CDR3 with reference TRBV5-1 and TRBJ1-1 gives the whole variable domain KAGVTQTPRYLIKTRGQQVTLSCSPISGHRSVSWYQQTPGQGLQFLFEYFSETQRNKGNFPGRFSGRQFSNSRSEMNVSTLELGDSALYLCASSPGLYRDTEAFFGQGTRLTVV.

The rearrangement uses TRBV9 and TRBJ2-1, with TRBD2 matching 14 bases. V was pared by 3 bases and J by 0 bases, with 8 bases of the junction left unmatched. CDR1 and CDR2 from the germline V gene are SGDLS and YYNGEE. There are 19 residues in the CDR3. As DNA, the CDR3 is TGTGCCAGCAGCGACCCTCGGACTAGCGGGGGGAGCTCCTACAATGAGCAGTTCTTC. Residues: CASSDPRTSGGSSYNEQFF.